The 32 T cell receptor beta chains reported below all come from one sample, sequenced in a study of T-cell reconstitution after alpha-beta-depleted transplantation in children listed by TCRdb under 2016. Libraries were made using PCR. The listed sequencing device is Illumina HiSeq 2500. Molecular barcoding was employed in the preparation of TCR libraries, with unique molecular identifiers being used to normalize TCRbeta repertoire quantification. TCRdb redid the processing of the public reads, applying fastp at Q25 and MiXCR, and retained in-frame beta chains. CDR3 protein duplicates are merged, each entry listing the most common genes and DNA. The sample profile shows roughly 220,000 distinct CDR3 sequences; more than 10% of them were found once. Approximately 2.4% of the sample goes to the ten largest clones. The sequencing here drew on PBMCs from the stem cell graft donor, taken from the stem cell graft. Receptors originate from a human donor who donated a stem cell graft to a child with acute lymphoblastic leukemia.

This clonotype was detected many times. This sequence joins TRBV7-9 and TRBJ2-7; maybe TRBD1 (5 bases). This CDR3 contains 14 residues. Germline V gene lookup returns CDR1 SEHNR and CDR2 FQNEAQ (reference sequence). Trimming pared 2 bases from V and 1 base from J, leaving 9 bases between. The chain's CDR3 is CASSLTQESYEQYF. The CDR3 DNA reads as TGTGCCAGCAGCTTAACACAGGAATCCTACGAGCAGTACTTC.

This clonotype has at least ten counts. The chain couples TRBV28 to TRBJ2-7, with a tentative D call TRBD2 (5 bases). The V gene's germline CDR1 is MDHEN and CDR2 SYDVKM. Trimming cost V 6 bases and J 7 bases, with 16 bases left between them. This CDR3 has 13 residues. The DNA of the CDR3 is TGTGCCAGCAGCCCACCCGGAGGCTCGGAGCAGTACTTC. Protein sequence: CASSPPGGSEQYF. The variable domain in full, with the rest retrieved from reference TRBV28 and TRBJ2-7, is DVKVTQSSRYLVKRTGEKVFLECVQDMDHENMFWYRQDPGLGLRLIYFSYDVKMKEKGDIPEGYSVSREKKERFSLILESASTNQTSMYLCASSPPGGSEQYFGPGTRLTVT.

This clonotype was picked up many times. As DNA, the CDR3 is TGCAGTGCTAGAGTGGGCCTACTCAACAATGAGCAGTTCTTC. Protein product: CSARVGLLNNEQFF. This chain links TRBV20-1 with TRBJ2-1, with no clear D. Germline assignment: CDR1 DFQATT and CDR2 SNEGSKA (reference sequence). The CDR3 loop spans 14 amino acids. V was clipped by 1 base and J by 5 bases, with 12 bases between them.

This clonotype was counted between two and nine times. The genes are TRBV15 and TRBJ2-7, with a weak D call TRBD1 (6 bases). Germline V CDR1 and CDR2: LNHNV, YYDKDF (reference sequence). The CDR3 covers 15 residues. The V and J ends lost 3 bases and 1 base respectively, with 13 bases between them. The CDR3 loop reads CATSRDRSGSYEQYF. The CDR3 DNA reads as TGTGCCACCAGCAGGGACAGATCGGGGTCCTACGAGCAGTACTTC. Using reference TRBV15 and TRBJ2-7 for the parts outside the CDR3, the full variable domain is DAMVIQNPRYQVTQFGKPVTLSCSQTLNHNVMYWYQQKSSQAPKLLFHYYDKDFNNEADTPDNFQSRRPNTSFCFLDIRSPGLGDTAMYLCATSRDRSGSYEQYFGPGTRLTVT.

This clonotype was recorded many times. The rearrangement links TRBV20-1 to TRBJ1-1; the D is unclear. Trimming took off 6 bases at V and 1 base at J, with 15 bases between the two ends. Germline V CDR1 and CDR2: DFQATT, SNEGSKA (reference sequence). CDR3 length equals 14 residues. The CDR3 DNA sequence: TGCAGTGCATCAAGGTACGGGAGGAACACTGAAGCTTTCTTT. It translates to CSASRYGRNTEAFF.

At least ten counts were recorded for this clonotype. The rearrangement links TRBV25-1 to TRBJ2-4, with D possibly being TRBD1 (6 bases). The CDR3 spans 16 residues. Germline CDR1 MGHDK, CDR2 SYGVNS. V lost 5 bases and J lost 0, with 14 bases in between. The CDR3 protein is CASSPEEGVAKNIQYF. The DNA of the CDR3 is TGTGCCAGCAGTCCGGAAGAGGGGGTAGCCAAAAACATTCAGTACTTC.

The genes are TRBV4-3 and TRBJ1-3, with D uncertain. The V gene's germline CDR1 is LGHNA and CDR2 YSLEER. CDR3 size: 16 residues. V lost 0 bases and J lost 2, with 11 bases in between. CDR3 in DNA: TGCGCCAGCAGCCAAGATGAGGGCTTAGCTGGAAACACCATATATTTT. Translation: CASSQDEGLAGNTIYF.

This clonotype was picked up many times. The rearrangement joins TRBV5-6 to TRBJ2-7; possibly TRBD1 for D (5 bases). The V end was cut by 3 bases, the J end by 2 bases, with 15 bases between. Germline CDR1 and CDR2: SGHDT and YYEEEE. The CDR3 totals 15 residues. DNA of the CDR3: TGTGCCAGCAGCTCGGAGCAGGGATTGGCCTACGAGCAGTACTTC. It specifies CASSSEQGLAYEQYF.

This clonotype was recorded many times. Written as DNA, the CDR3 is TGTGCCAGCACCTCGGTGGCAGGGGCTTACTCTGGGGCCAACGTCCTGACTTTC. It codes for CASTSVAGAYSGANVLTF. V and J are TRBV28 and TRBJ2-6, with D possibly being TRBD1 (6 bases). Germline loops: CDR1 MDHEN, CDR2 SYDVKM. The CDR3 loop spans 18 amino acids. The ends were cut back, 7 bases at V and 0 bases at J, with 19 bases in the middle.

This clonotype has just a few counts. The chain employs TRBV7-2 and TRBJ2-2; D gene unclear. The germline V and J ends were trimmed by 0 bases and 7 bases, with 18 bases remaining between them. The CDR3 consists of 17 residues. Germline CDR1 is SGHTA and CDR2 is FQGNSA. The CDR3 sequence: CASSLAMGMVGGGELFF. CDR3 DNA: TGTGCCAGCAGCTTAGCGATGGGCATGGTCGGTGGCGGGGAGCTGTTTTTT.

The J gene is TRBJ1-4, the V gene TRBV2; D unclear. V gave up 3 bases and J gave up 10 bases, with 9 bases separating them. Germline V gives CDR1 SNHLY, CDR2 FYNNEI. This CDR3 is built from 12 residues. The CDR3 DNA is TGTGCCAGCAGTGATTCCCCCGGAAAACTGTTTTTT. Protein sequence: CASSDSPGKLFF.

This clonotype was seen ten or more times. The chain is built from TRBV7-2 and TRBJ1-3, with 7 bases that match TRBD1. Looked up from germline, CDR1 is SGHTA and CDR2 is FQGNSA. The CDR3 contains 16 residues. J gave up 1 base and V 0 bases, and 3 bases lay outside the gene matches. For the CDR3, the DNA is TGTGCCAGCAGCTTAGCAGGGGGCTTTTCTGGAAACACCATATATTTT. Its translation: CASSLAGGFSGNTIYF. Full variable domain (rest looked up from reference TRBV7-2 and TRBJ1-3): GAGVSQSPSNKVTEKGKDVELRCDPISGHTALYWYRQSLGQGLEFLIYFQGNSAPDKSGLPSDRFSAERTGGSVSTLTIQRTQQEDSAVYLCASSLAGGFSGNTIYFGEGSWLTVV.

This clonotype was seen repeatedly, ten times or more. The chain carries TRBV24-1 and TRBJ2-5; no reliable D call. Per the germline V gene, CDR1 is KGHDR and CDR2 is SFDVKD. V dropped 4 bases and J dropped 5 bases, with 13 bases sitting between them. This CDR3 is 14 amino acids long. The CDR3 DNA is TGTGCCACCAGTGACTGGAAGGGAATTGAGACCCAGTACTTC. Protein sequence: CATSDWKGIETQYF.

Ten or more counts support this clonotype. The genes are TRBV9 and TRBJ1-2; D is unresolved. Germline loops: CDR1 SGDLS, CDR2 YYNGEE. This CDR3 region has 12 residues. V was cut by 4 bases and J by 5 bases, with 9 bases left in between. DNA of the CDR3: TGTGCCAGCAGCACCCGGCCTTATGGCTACACCTTC. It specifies CASSTRPYGYTF.

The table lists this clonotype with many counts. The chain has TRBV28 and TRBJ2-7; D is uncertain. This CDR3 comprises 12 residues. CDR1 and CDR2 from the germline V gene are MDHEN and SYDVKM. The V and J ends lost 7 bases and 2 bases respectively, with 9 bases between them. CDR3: CASTRPPYEQYF. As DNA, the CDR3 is TGTGCCAGCACCCGGCCGCCCTACGAGCAGTACTTC.

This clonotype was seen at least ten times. Here the CDR3 reads CASSLEAAGYTGELFF. As DNA, the CDR3 is TGTGCCAGCAGTTTGGAGGCGGCGGGCTACACCGGGGAGCTGTTTTTT. This rearrangement joins TRBV28 to TRBJ2-2, with D possibly being TRBD2 (5 bases). The CDR3 length is 16 residues. V lost 3 bases, J lost 3 bases, and 14 bases lay in between. Germline CDR1 is MDHEN and CDR2 is SYDVKM.

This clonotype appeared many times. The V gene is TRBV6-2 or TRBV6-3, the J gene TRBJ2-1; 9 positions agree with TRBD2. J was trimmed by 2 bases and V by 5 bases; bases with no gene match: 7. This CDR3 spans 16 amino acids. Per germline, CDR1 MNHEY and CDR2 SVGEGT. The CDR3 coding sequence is TGTGCCAGCAGTCCCTGGCGGGAGGGCCCCTACAATGAGCAGTTCTTC. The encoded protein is CASSPWREGPYNEQFF.

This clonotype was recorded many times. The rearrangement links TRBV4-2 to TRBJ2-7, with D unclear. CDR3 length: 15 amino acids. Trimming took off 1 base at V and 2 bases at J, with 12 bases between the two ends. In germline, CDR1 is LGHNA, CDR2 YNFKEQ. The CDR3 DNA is TGTGCCAGCAGCCAAGGGGTCACAGCCCCCTACGAGCAGTACTTC. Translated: CASSQGVTAPYEQYF.

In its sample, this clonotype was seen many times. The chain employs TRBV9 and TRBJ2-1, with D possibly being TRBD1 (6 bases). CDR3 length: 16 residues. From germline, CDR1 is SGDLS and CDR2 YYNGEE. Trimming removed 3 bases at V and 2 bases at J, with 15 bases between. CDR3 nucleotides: TGTGCCAGCAGCGACGGGACATCATCTACCTACAATGAGCAGTTCTTC. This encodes CASSDGTSSTYNEQFF.

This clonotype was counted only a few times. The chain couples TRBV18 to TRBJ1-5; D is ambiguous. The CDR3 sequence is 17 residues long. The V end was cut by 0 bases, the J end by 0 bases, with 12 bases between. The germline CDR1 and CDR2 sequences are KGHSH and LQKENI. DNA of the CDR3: TGTGCCAGCTCACCACCCCGAGGTGGATATAGCAATCAGCCCCAGCATTTT. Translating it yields CASSPPRGGYSNQPQHF.

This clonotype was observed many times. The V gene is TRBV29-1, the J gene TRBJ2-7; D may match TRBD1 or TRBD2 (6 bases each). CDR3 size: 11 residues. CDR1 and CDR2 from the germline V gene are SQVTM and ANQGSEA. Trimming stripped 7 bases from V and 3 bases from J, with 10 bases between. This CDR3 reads CSGGADYEQYF. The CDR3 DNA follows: TGCAGCGGGGGGGCCGACTACGAGCAGTACTTC.

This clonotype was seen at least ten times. This CDR3 is CASSPRLRGSTNEKLFF. DNA for the CDR3: TGCGCCAGCAGCCCGCGACTTAGGGGTTCAACTAATGAAAAACTGTTTTTT. This rearrangement joins TRBV4-1 to TRBJ1-4, with D possibly matching TRBD1 (5 bases). CDR3 length equals 17 residues. Trimming pared 4 bases from V and 0 bases from J, leaving 15 bases between. Germline V gives CDR1 MGHRA, CDR2 YSYEKL.

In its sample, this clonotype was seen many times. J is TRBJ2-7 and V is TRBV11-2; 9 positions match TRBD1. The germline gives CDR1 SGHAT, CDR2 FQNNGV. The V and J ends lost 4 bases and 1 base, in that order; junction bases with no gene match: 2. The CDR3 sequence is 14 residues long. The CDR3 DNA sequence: TGTGCCAGCAGCTCGACAGGGGGATCCTACGAGCAGTACTTC. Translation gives CASSSTGGSYEQYF.

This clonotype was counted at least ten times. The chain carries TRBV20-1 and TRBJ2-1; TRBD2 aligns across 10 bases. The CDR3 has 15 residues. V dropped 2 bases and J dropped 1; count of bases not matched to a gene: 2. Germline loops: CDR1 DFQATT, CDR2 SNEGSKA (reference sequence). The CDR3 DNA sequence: TGCAGTGCTAGAAGACTAGCGGGTTCCTACAATGAGCAGTTCTTC. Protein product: CSARRLAGSYNEQFF.

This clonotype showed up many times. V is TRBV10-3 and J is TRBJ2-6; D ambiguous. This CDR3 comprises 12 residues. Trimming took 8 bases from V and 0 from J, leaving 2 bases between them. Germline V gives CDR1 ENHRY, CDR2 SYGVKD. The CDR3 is CAIDSGANVLTF. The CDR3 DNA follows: TGTGCCATCGACTCTGGGGCCAACGTCCTGACTTTC.

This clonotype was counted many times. The CDR3 bases are TGTGCCAGCAGCTTCTACAGGGGGAATGAGCAGTTCTTC. Translation: CASSFYRGNEQFF. This chain joins TRBV7-9 and TRBJ2-1, with 8 bases matching TRBD1. Losses at the gene ends were 3 bases for V and 7 bases for J; bases not matched to a gene: 2. CDR3 length equals 13 residues. Germline loops: CDR1 SEHNR, CDR2 FQNEAQ (reference sequence).

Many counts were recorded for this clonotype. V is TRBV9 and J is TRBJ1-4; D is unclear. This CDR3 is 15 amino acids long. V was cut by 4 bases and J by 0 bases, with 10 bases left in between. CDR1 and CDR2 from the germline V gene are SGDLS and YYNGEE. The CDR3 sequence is CASSLGSATNEKLFF. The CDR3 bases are TGTGCCAGCAGCTTGGGTAGCGCAACTAATGAAAAACTGTTTTTT.

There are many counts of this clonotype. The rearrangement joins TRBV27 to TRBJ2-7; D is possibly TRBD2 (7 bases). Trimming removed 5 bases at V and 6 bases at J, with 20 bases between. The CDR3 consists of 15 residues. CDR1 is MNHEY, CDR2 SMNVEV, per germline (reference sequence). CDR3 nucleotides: TGTGCCAGCAGTCCCTTTGGGGGGGCTGTCTTCGAGCAGTACTTC. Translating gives CASSPFGGAVFEQYF.

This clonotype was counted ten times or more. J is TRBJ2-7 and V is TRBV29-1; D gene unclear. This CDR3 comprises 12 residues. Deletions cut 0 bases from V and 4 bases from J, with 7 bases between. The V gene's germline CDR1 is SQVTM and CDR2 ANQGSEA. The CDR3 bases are TGCAGCGTTGAAGACCCTACTTACGAGCAGTACTTC. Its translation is CSVEDPTYEQYF.

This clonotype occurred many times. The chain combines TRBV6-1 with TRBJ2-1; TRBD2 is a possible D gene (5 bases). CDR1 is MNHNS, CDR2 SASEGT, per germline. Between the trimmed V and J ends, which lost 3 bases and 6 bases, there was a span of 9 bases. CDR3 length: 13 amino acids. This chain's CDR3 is CASSDGLTNEQFF. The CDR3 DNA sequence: TGTGCCAGCAGTGACGGACTCACCAATGAGCAGTTCTTC.

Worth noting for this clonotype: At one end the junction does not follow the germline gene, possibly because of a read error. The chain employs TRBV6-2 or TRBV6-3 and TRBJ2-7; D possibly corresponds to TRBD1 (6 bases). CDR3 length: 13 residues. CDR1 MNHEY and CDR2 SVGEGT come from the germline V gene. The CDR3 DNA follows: TGTGCCAGCAGTTACTTGACGACAGGACTTCAGGACTTC. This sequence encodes CASSYLTTGLQDF.

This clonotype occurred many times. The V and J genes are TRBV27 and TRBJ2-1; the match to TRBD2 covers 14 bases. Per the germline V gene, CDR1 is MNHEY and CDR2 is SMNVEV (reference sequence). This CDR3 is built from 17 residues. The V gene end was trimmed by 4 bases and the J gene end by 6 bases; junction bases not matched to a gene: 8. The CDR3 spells CASSSTSGGAFFNEQFF. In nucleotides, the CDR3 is TGTGCCAGCAGTTCGACTAGCGGGGGGGCCTTTTTCAATGAGCAGTTCTTC.